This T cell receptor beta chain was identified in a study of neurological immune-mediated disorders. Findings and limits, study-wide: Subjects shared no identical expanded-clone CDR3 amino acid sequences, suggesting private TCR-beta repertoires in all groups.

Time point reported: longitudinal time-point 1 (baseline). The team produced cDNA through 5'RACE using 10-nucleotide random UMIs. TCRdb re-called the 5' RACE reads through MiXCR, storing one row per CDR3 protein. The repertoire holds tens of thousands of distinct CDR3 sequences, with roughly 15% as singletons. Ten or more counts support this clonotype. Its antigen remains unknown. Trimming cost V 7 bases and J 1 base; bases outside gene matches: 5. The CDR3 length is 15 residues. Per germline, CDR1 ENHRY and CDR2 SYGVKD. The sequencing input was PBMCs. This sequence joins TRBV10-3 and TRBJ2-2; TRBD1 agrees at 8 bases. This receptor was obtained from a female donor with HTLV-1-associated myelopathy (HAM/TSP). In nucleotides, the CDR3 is TGTGCCATCATGGCAGGACAGGGGAACACCGGGGAGCTGTTTTTT. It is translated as CAIMAGQGNTGELFF.